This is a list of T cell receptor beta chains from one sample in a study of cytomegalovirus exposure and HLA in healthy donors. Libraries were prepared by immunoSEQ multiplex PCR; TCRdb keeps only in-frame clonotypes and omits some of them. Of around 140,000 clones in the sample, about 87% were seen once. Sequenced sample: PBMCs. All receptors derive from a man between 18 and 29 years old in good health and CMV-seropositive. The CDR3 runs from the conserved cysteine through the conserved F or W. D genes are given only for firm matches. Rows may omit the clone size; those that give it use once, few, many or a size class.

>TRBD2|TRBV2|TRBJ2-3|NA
TGTGCCAGCAGAATAGCGGGAGGCATAGATACGCAGTATTTT
CASRIAGGIDTQYF
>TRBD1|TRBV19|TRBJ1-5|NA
TGTGCCAGTCTAGGACAGGGGCATCAGCCCCAGCATTTT
CASLGQGHQPQHF
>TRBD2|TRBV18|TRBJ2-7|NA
TGTGCCAGCTCACCACCGGGACTAGCGGGACACGAGCAGTACTTC
CASSPPGLAGHEQYF
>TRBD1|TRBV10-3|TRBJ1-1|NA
TGTGCCATCAGAGCTAGACAGGGCTCGTCGGACACTGAAGCTTTCTTT
CAIRARQGSSDTEAFF
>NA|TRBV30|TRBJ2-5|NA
TGTGCCTGGGCGGTTATCGGGACCCAGTACTTC
CAWAVIGTQYF
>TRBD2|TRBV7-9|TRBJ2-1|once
TGTGCCAGCAGTACATTGGCGGGACTAGCGGACAATGAGCAGTTCTTC
CASSTLAGLADNEQFF
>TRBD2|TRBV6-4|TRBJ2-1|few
TGTGCCAGCAGTCCGCTAGCGGACTCCTACAATGAGCAGTTCTTC
CASSPLADSYNEQFF
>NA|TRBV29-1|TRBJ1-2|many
TGCAGCGTCTTGACGACTAATGGCTACACCTTC
CSVLTTNGYTF
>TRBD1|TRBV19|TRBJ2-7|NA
TGTGCCAGTAGTATTGGGACAGGGGCCCGCGAGCAGTACTTC
CASSIGTGAREQYF
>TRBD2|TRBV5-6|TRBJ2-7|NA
TGTGCCAGCAGCTGGATTAGCGGGGGGGCCCCGGACGAGCAGTACTTC
CASSWISGGAPDEQYF
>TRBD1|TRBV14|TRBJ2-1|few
TGTGCCAGCAGCCCGCTGGGACAGGGGCGAGGATACAATGAGCAGTTCTTC
CASSPLGQGRGYNEQFF
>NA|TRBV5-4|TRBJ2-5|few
TGTGCCAGCAGCTTGGCACAGGAATTTGGTGAGACCCAGTACTTC
CASSLAQEFGETQYF
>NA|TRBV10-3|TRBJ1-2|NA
TGTGCCATCGGGCCTCCTGGCTACACCTTC
CAIGPPGYTF
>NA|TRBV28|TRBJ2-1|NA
TGTGCCAGCAGTTTAGGGTTTAGGGGCTACAATGAGCAGTTCTTC
CASSLGFRGYNEQFF
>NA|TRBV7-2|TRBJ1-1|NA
TGTGCCAGCAGCTTAGCGGGGACAAACACTGAAGCTTTCTTT
CASSLAGTNTEAFF
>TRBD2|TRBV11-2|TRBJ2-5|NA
TGTGCCAGCAGCCTTCGGGATTCGGGACTAGCGATCCAAGAGACCCAGTACTTC
CASSLRDSGLAIQETQYF
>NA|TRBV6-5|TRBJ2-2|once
TGTGCCAGCAGCTCCATGTCGGGCACCGGGGAGCTGTTTTTT
CASSSMSGTGELFF
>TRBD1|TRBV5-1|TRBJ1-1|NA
TGCGCCAGCAGCCAAATCGACAGGGTAGGTCCCACTGAAGCTTTCTTT
CASSQIDRVGPTEAFF
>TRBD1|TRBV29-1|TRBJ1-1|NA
TGCAGCGTTGAAGGGGACAGGGCCAACACTGAAGCTTTCTTT
CSVEGDRANTEAFF
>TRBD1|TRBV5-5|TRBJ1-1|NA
TGTGCCAGCAGCTTCGGGACAGGGGACTACACTGAAGCTTTCTTT
CASSFGTGDYTEAFF